Presented here are 13 T cell receptor beta chains from one specimen sequenced in a study of blood T cell repertoires in COVID-19. Libraries were prepared by immunoSEQ multiplex PCR; TCRdb keeps only in-frame clonotypes and omits some of them. This table has 450,000 or so clones, roughly 90% appearing once. Specimen: peripheral blood. The receptors were sampled from a young man with COVID-19, enrolled during active disease.

CDR3 region: CASSLGASLSYEQYF. The CDR3 bases are TGTGCCAGCAGTTTAGGGGCGTCTCTATCCTACGAGCAGTACTTC. This rearrangement joins TRBV27 to TRBJ2-7; maybe TRBD1 (5 bases). CDR1 and CDR2 from the germline V gene are MNHEY and SMNVEV (reference sequence). Trimming pared 2 bases from V and 1 base from J, leaving 12 bases between. The CDR3 spans 15 residues.

The chain employs TRBV19 and TRBJ2-2, with 12 bases matching TRBD2. V shed 1 base and J 3 bases; nucleotides not matched to a gene: 6. The CDR3 runs 18 residues. Germline V gene lookup returns CDR1 LNHDA and CDR2 SQIVND (reference sequence). The chain's CDR3 is CASSIVLAGGPDTGELFF. In nucleotides, the CDR3 is TGTGCCAGTAGTATAGTGCTAGCGGGGGGGCCAGACACCGGGGAGCTGTTTTTT.

A few counts support this clone. V usage is TRBV7-8 and J usage is TRBJ2-5; D possibly corresponds to TRBD2 (5 bases). Trimming took off 5 bases at V and 5 bases at J, with 21 bases between the two ends. The CDR3 is 16 residues long. Germline CDR1 SGHVS, CDR2 FQNEAQ. The CDR3 DNA sequence: TGTGCCAGCAGCGCCAGACGAGGGCTAAAGGTGGAGACCCAGTACTTC. This sequence encodes CASSARRGLKVETQYF. Full variable domain (rest looked up from reference TRBV7-8 and TRBJ2-5): GAGVSQSPRYKVAKRGQDVALRCDPISGHVSLFWYQQALGQGPEFLTYFQNEAQLDKSGLPSDRFFAERPEGSVSTLKIQRTQQEDSAVYLCASSARRGLKVETQYFGPGTRLLVL.

The genes are TRBV6-5 and TRBJ2-1, with a possible D match to TRBD1 (6 bases). The CDR3 length is 13 residues. V lost 2 bases, J lost 9 bases, and 11 bases lay in between. Germline lookup yields CDR1 MNHEY and CDR2 SVGAGI. CDR3 region: CASSYIQGSEQFF. The CDR3 region has the DNA TGTGCCAGCAGTTACATTCAGGGGAGTGAGCAGTTCTTC.

V and J are TRBV11-3 and TRBJ2-5, with 9 bases that match TRBD2. Germline trimming cut 5 bases from V and 2 bases from J; bases unmatched to any gene: 6. The CDR3 loop spans 15 amino acids. Germline V gene data show CDR1 as SGHNT and CDR2 as YENEEA. The CDR3 spells CASSPSGAPQETQYF. CDR3 coding DNA: TGTGCCAGCAGCCCTAGCGGGGCGCCACAAGAGACCCAGTACTTC.

The J gene is TRBJ2-1, the V gene TRBV7-2, with 12 bases aligning to TRBD2. The CDR3 totals 16 residues. J lost 2 bases, V lost 4 bases, and 3 bases had no gene match. Germline assignment: CDR1 SGHTA and CDR2 FQGNSA. In DNA form, the CDR3 reads TGTGCCAGCAGCTATAGACTAGCGGGAGCCTACAATGAGCAGTTCTTC. This encodes CASSYRLAGAYNEQFF.

This chain uses TRBV2 with TRBJ2-2, with D perhaps matching TRBD1 (6 bases). Germline V gene lookup returns CDR1 SNHLY and CDR2 FYNNEI. The V end lost 3 bases, the J end lost 6 bases, and 14 bases lay between the germline ends. This CDR3 has 15 residues. The CDR3 nucleotides read TGTGCCAGCAGTGAGCAGGGGAGTAGTGCCGGGGAGCTGTTTTTT. Translation gives CASSEQGSSAGELFF.

This chain links TRBV7-2 with TRBJ2-5; tentatively, D is TRBD2 (6 bases). Deletions cut 5 bases from V and 2 bases from J, with 21 bases between. CDR3 length: 17 residues. The germline CDR1 and CDR2 sequences are SGHTA and FQGNSA. As DNA, the CDR3 is TGTGCCAGCAGCAAGCGATCGGGACTTGGGGTTCAAGAGACCCAGTACTTC. It codes for CASSKRSGLGVQETQYF. Full variable domain (missing parts from reference TRBV7-2 and TRBJ2-5): GAGVSQSPSNKVTEKGKDVELRCDPISGHTALYWYRQSLGQGLEFLIYFQGNSAPDKSGLPSDRFSAERTGGSVSTLTIQRTQQEDSAVYLCASSKRSGLGVQETQYFGPGTRLLVL.

This chain connects TRBV27 to TRBJ2-5; 10 bases map to TRBD2. The germline V gene encodes CDR1 MNHEY and CDR2 SMNVEV (reference sequence). The CDR3 length is 15 residues. Trimming took 5 bases from V and 5 from J; bases not matched to a gene: 8. The CDR3: CASSRQTSGFETQYF. As DNA, the CDR3 is TGTGCCAGCAGTCGCCAGACTAGCGGGTTCGAGACCCAGTACTTC.

The chain recombines TRBV7-5 with TRBJ1-6; the table's D call of TRBD1 was not tested on the DNA. TRBV7-5 is labeled a pseudogene. The CDR3 contains 18 residues. The CDR3 is CVRSLAQGPPAHNSPLHF. The CDR3 DNA follows: TGTGTCAGAAGCTTAGCTCAGGGGCCACCTGCCCATAATTCACCCCTCCACTTT.

The chain has TRBV11-2 and TRBJ2-3; no firm D call. The CDR3 is 15 residues long. CDR1 and CDR2 (germline): SGHAT, FQNNGV. Trimming stripped 4 bases from V and 1 base from J, with 12 bases between. For the CDR3, the DNA is TGTGCCAGCAGCTCGAAATCACTTGGCACAGATACGCAGTATTTT. It specifies CASSSKSLGTDTQYF.

The chain joins TRBV6-1 to TRBJ2-7; a weak D match, TRBD1 (5 bases). The V gene's germline CDR1 is MNHNS and CDR2 SASEGT. Trimming left V 3 bases short and J 2 bases short, with 17 bases between. CDR3 length equals 16 residues. As DNA, the CDR3 is TGTGCCAGCAGTGATGGCAGGGTATTATTGCCCTACGAGCAGTACTTC. Translated, it gives CASSDGRVLLPYEQYF.

This chain links TRBV24-1 with TRBJ2-5; TRBD1 matches at 7 bases. This CDR3 comprises 12 residues. Germline V gene lookup returns CDR1 KGHDR and CDR2 SFDVKD. With 9 bases clipped from V and 3 bases from J, the junction kept 3 bases outside the gene matches. The CDR3 nucleotides are TGTGCCACCCGGGACAGAAAAGAGACCCAGTACTTC. This sequence encodes CATRDRKETQYF.